The entry below describes one T cell receptor beta chain. Its antigen remains unidentified. Sorted-subset replicate PCR reactions were performed with around 200 ng DNA, corresponding to tens of thousands of T cell genomes. Method: immunoSEQ multiplex PCR; TCRdb's copy keeps in-frame clones and lacks some. The profile shows hundreds of thousands of clones, around three quarters of them singletons. The source of the sample is a study of shared clonotypes between healthy human individuals. Whole-study context: Researchers assigned three CD4 naive, three CD4 memory, two CD8 naive and one CD8 memory plate to each donor.

Study-wide points: A few donors had around 5% of their naive CD4 clonotypes in common.

The receptor comes from a woman aged 30 to 39 in good health. Sequencing was performed on memory CD4+ T cells sorted from blood. The subset was: CD45RA-negative fraction.

CDR3 loop: CASSVRENTGELFF. CDR3 nucleotide sequence: TGTGCCAGCAGTGTGCGGGAGAACACCGGGGAGCTGTTTTTT. The gene calls are TRBV2 and TRBJ2-2; D perhaps matches TRBD2 (6 bases). With 4 bases removed from V and 1 base from J, the gap between germline ends came to 7 bases. Germline values: CDR1 SNHLY, CDR2 FYNNEI. The CDR3 contains 14 residues.